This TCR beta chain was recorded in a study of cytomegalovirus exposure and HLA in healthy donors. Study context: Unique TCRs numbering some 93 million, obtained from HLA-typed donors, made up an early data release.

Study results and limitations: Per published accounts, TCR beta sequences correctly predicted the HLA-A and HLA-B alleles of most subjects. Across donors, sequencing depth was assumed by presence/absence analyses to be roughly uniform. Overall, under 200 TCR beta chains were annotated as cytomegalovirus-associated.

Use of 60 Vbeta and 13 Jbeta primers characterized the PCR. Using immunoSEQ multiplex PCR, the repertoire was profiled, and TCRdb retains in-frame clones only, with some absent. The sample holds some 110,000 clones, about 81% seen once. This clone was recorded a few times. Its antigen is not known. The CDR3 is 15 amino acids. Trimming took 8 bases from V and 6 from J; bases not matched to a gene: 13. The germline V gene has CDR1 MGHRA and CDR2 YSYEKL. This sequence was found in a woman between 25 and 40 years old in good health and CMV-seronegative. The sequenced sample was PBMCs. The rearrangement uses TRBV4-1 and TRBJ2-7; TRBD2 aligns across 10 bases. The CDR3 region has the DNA TGCGCCAGCTCCCCTCTTGGGCTAGCGGGAGTCGAGCAGTACTTC. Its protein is CASSPLGLAGVEQYF.